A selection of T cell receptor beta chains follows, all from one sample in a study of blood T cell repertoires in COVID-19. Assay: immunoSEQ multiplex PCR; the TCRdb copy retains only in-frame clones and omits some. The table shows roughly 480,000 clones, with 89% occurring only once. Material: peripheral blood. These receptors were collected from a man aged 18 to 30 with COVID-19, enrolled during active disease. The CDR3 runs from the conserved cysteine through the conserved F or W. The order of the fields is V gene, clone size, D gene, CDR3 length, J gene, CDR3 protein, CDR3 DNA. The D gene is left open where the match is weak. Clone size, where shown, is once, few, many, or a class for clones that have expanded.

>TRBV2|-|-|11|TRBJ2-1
CASSPGQLKFF
TGTGCCAGCAGCCCCGGACAGCTGAAGTTCTTC
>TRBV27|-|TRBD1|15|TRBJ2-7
CASSSVTGAPYEQYF
TGTGCCAGCAGTTCGGTGACAGGGGCACCCTACGAGCAGTACTTC
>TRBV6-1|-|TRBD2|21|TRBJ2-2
CASSEGRLGGLAGGNTGELFF
TGTGCCAGCAGTGAAGGGCGTTTGGGCGGACTAGCGGGAGGGAACACCGGGGAGCTGTTTTTT
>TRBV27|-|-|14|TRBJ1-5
CASSFLSGNQPQHF
TGTGCCAGCAGTTTCCTCTCAGGCAATCAGCCCCAGCATTTT
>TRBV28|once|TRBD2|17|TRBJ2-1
CASSPQVPGLGIPEQFF
TGTGCCAGCAGTCCACAAGTACCGGGACTAGGCATACCTGAGCAGTTCTTC
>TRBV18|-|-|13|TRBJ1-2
CASSPQGVRGYTF
TGTGCCAGCTCACCACAGGGAGTACGGGGCTACACCTTC
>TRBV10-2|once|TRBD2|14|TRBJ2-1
CASRGLEGYNEQFF
TGCGCCAGCAGGGGACTAGAGGGCTACAATGAGCAGTTCTTC
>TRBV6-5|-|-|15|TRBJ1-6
CASSYLVGINSPLHF
TGTGCCAGCAGTTACTTAGTCGGGATCAATTCACCCCTCCACTTT
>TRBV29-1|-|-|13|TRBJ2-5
CSVAKQDQETQYF
TGCAGCGTTGCGAAACAGGACCAAGAGACCCAGTACTTC
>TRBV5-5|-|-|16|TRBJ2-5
CASSLWFGGQQETQYF
TGTGCCAGCAGCTTGTGGTTCGGAGGACAGCAAGAGACCCAGTACTTC
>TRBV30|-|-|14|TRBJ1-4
CASGRSATNEKLFF
TGTGCCTCAGGGAGGAGTGCAACTAATGAAAAACTGTTTTTT
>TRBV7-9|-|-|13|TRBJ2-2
CASSFPETGELFF
TGTGCCAGCAGCTTTCCGGAGACCGGGGAGCTGTTTTTT
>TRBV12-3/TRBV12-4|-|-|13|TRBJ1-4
CASRSGTNEKLFF
TGTGCCAGCAGGTCGGGGACTAATGAAAAACTGTTTTTT
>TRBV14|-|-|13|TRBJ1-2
CASSQDRVYGYTF
TGTGCCAGCAGCCAAGACAGGGTCTATGGCTACACCTTC
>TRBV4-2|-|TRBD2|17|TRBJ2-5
CASSQGDSGGNQETQYF
TGTGCCAGCAGCCAAGGGGATAGCGGGGGGAATCAAGAGACCCAGTACTTC
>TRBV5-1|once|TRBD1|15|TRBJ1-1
CASSGTGITNTEAFF
TGCGCCAGCAGCGGGACAGGGATCACGAACACTGAAGCTTTCTTT
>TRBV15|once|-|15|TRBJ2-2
CATSRGGTSSGELFF
TGTGCCACCAGCAGAGGGGGCACGTCATCCGGGGAGCTGTTTTTT
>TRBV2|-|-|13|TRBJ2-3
CATFNADTDTQYF
TGTGCCACCTTCAATGCGGACACAGATACGCAGTATTTT
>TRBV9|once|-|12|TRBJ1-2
CASSVVGLGYTF
TGTGCCAGCAGCGTAGTGGGGCTCGGCTACACCTTC
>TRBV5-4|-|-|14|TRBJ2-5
CASSLGLAQETQYF
TGTGCCAGCAGCTTGGGGCTAGCGCAAGAGACCCAGTACTTC
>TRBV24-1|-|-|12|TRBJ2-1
CATSDFGNEQFF
TGTGCCACCAGTGATTTCGGGAATGAGCAGTTCTTC
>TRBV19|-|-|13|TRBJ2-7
CASSIGGGGEQYF
TGTGCCAGTAGTATCGGGGGCGGGGGCGAGCAGTACTTC
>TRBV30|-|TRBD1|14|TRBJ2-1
CAWSARGPYNEQFF
TGTGCCTGGAGTGCTAGGGGGCCCTACAATGAGCAGTTCTTC
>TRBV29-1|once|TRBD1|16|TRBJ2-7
CSVEDGHRGFSYEQYF
TGCAGCGTTGAAGATGGACACAGGGGGTTTTCCTACGAGCAGTACTTC
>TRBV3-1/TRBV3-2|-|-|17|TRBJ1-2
CASSQERHSGSYYGYTF
TGTGCCAGCAGCCAAGAGCGGCATTCGGGGTCGTACTATGGCTACACCTTC
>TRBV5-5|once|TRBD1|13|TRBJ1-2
CASSPGQDYGYTF
TGTGCCAGCAGCCCGGGACAGGACTATGGCTACACCTTC
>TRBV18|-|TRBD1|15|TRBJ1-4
CASSPPGQGGEKLFF
TGTGCCAGCTCACCACCGGGACAGGGAGGGGAAAAACTGTTTTTT
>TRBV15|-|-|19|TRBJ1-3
CATSSHLSSRGIAGNTIYF
TGTGCCACCAGCAGTCACCTTTCTTCCAGGGGAATAGCTGGAAACACCATATATTTT
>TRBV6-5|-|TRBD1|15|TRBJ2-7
CASRDNYRGRNEQYF
TGTGCCAGCAGGGACAACTACAGGGGGAGAAACGAGCAGTACTTC
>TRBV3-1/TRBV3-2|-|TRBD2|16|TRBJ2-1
CASSQEGAGGYNEQFF
TGTGCCAGCAGCCAAGAAGGAGCGGGGGGGTACAATGAGCAGTTCTTC
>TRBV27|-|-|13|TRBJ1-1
CASSLRLNTEAFF
TGTGCCAGCAGTTTGAGGCTGAACACTGAAGCTTTCTTT
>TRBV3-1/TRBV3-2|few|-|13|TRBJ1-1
CASSPTAVSEAFF
TGTGCCAGCAGCCCCACAGCGGTTTCTGAAGCTTTCTTT